Sequencing of this T cell receptor beta chain was carried out in a study of glioma-infiltrating T cells. Findings of the study overall: CDR3 overlap between tissue and blood was very small.

TCR alpha and beta CDR3 regions were amplified from RNA using iRepertoire nested multiplex PCR. One-step reverse transcription and amplification started from roughly 100-400 ng of tissue mRNA or PBMC total RNA. One entry per CDR3 protein results from TCRdb running MiXCR on the multiplex PCR reads. The table has approximately 100,000 distinct CDR3 sequences, less than 30% seen once. Many counts were recorded for this clonotype. What it binds is unknown. CDR1 is SGHTA, CDR2 FQGTGA, per germline. Trimming cost V 6 bases and J 3 bases, with 11 bases left between them. CDR3 length: 13 amino acids. The chain couples TRBV7-3 to TRBJ1-1; maybe TRBD1 (6 bases). Material: glioma tissue, nonneoplastic brain tissue, or PBMCs (not recorded which). This receptor was taken from a human donor with low-grade glioma or glioblastoma, undergoing nonglioma brain surgery, or in good health (not recorded which). CDR3 sequence: CASSQGGDTEAFF. The CDR3 nucleotides read TGTGCCAGCAGTCAAGGGGGGGACACTGAAGCTTTCTTT.